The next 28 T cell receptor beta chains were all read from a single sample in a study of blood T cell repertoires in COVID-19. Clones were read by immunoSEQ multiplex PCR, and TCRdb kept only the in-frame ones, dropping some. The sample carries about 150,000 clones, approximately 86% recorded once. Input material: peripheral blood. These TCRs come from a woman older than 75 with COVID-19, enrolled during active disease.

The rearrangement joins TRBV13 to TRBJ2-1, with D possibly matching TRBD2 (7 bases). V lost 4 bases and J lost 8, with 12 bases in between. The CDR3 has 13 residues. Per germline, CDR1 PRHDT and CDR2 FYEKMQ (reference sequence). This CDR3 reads CASSSGGRDEQFF. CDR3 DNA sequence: TGTGCCAGCAGCTCCGGGGGGCGGGATGAGCAGTTCTTC.

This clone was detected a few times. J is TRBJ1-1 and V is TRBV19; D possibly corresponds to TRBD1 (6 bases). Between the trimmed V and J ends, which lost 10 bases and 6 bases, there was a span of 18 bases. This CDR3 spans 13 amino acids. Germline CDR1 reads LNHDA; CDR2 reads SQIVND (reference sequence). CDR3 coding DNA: TGTGCCATCTCTCTCACAGGGACCTCTGAAGCTTTCTTT. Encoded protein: CAISLTGTSEAFF.

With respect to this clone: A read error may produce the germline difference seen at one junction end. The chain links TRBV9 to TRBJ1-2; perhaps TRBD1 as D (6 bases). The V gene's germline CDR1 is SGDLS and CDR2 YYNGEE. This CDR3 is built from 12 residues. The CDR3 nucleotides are TGTGCCAGCAGCACTGGACAGTATGACTACACCTTC. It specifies CASSTGQYDYTF.

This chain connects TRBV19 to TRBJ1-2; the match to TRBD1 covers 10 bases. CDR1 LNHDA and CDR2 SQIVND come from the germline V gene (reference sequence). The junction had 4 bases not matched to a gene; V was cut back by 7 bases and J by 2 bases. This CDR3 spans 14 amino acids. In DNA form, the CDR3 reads TGTGCCAGTACTTTGGACAGGGGGAACTATGGCTACACCTTC. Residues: CASTLDRGNYGYTF.

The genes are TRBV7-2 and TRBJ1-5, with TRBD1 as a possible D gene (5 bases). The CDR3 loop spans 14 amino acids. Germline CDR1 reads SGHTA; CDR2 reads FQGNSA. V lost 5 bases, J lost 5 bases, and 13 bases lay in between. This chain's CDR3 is CASSPRGGDQPQHF. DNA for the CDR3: TGTGCCAGCAGCCCCCGGGGAGGGGATCAGCCCCAGCATTTT.

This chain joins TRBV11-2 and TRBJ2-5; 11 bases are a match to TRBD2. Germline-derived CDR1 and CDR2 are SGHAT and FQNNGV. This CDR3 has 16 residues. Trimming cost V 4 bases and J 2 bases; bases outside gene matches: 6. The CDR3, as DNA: TGTGCCAGCAGCTCTCAGACTAGCGGGACACAAGAGACCCAGTACTTC. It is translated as CASSSQTSGTQETQYF.

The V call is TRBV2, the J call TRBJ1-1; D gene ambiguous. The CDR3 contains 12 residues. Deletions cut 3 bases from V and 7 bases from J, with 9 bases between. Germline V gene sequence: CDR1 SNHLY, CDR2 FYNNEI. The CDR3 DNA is TGTGCCAGCAGTGAGCAGGAAGATGAAGCTTTCTTT. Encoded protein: CASSEQEDEAFF. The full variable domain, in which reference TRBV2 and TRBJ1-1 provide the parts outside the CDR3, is EPEVTQTPSHQVTQMGQEVILRCVPISNHLYFYWYRQILGQKVEFLVSFYNNEISEKSEIFDDQFSVERPDGSNFTLKIRSTKLEDSAMYFCASSEQEDEAFFGQGTRLTVV.

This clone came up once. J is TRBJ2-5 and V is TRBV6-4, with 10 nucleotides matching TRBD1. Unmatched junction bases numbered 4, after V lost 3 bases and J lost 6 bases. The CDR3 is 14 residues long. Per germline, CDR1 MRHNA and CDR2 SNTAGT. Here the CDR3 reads CASSESTGGQTQYF. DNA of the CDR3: TGTGCCAGCAGTGAATCGACAGGGGGCCAGACCCAGTACTTC.

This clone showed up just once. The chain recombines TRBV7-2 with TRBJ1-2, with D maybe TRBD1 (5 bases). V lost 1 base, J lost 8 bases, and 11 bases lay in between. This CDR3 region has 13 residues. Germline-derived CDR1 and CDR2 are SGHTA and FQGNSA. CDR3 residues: CASSLERGVGYTF. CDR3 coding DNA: TGTGCCAGCAGCTTAGAACGGGGGGTGGGCTACACCTTC.

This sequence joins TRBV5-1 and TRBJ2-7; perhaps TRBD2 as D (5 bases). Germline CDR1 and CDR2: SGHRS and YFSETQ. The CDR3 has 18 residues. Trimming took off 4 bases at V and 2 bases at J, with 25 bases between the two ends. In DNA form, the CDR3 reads TGCGCCAGCAGCCCCGGACGAGGACTCAAGACCGGCGCCTACGAGCAGTACTTC. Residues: CASSPGRGLKTGAYEQYF.

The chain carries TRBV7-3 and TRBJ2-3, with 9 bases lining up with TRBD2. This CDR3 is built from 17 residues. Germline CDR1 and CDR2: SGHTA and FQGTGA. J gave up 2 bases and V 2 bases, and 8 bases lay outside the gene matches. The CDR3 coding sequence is TGTGCCAGCAGCTTAGCGAGTAGCGGGGGATTCACAGATACGCAGTATTTT. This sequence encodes CASSLASSGGFTDTQYF.

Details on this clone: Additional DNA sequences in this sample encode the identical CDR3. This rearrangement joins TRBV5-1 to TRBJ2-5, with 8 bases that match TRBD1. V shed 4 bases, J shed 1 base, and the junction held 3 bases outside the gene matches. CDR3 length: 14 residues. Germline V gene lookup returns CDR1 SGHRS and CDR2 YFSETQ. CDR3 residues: CASSPGQGQETQYF. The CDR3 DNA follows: TGCGCCAGCAGCCCCGGACAGGGCCAAGAGACCCAGTACTTC.

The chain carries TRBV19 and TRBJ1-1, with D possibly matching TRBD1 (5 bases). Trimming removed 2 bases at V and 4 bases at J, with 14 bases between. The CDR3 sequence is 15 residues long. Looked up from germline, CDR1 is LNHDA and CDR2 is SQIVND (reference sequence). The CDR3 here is CASSIRREGSTEAFF. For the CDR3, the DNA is TGTGCCAGTAGTATACGCAGGGAGGGAAGCACTGAAGCTTTCTTT.

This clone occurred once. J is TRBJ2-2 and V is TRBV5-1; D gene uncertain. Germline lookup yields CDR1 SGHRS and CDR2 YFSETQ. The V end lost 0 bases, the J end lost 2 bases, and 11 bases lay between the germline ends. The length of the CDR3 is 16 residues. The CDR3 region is CASSLAVTPNTGELFF. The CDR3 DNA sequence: TGCGCCAGCAGCTTGGCTGTGACACCTAACACCGGGGAGCTGTTTTTT.

In DNA, the CDR3 is TGTGCCATCAGTGAGTCCCCTCAAGAGACCCAGTACTTC. Amino acids: CAISESPQETQYF. This chain connects TRBV10-3 to TRBJ2-5; D not certain. The CDR3 runs to 13 residues. Trimming took 0 bases from V and 2 from J, leaving 4 bases between them. CDR1 ENHRY and CDR2 SYGVKD come from the germline V gene.

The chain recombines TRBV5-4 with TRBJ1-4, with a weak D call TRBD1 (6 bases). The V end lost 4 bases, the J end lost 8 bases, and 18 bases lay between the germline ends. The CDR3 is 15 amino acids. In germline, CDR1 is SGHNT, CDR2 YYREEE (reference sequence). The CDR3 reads CASSQKQGSGEKLFF. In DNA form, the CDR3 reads TGTGCCAGCAGCCAAAAACAGGGAAGTGGCGAAAAACTGTTTTTT.

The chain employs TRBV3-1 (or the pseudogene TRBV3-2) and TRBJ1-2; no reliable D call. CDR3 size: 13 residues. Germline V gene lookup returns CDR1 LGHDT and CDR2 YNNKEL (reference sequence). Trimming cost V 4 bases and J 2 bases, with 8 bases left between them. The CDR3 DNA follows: TGTGCCAGCAGCCCCCAAGCAAACTATGGCTACACCTTC. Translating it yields CASSPQANYGYTF.

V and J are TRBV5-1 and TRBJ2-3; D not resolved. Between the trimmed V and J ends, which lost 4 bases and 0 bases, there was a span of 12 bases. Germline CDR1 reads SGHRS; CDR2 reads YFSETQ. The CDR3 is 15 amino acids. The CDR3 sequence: CASSPNTFSTDTQYF. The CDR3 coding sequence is TGCGCCAGCAGCCCCAACACGTTTAGCACAGATACGCAGTATTTT.

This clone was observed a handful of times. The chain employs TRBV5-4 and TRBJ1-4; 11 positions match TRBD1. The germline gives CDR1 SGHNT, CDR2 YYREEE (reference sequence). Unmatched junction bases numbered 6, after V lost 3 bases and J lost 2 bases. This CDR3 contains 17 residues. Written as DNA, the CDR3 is TGTGCCAGCAGCTCCGGGACAGGGGGTTTCACTAATGAAAAACTGTTTTTT. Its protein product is CASSSGTGGFTNEKLFF.

CDR3 in amino acids: CASSPPAGVAGEQYF. The CDR3 DNA reads as TGTGCCAGCTCACCACCGGCAGGGGTGGCCGGCGAGCAGTACTTC. The chain recombines TRBV18 with TRBJ2-7; maybe TRBD1 (6 bases). Germline CDR1 is KGHSH and CDR2 is LQKENI. The V gene lost 0 bases and the J gene lost 6 bases, with 15 bases spanning the gap. This CDR3 is built from 15 residues.

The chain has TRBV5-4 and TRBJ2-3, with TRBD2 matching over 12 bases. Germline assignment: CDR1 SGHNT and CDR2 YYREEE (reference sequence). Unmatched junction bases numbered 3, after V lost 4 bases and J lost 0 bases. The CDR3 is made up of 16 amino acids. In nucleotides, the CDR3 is TGTGCCAGCAGCGCCGGACTAGCGGGGAGCACAGATACGCAGTATTTT. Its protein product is CASSAGLAGSTDTQYF.

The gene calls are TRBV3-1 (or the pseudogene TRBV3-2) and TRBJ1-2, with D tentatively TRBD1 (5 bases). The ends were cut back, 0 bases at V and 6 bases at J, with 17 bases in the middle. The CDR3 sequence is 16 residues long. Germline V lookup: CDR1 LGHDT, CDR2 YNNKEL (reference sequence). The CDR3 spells CASSQDNIADTNGYTF. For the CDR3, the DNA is TGTGCCAGCAGCCAAGATAATATCGCGGACACTAATGGCTACACCTTC.

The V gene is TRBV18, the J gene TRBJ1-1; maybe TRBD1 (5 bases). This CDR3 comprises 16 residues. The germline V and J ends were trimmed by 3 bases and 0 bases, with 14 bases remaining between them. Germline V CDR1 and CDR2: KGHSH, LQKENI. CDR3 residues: CASSPSGAIMNTEAFF. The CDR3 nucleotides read TGTGCCAGCTCACCCAGCGGGGCAATAATGAACACTGAAGCTTTCTTT.

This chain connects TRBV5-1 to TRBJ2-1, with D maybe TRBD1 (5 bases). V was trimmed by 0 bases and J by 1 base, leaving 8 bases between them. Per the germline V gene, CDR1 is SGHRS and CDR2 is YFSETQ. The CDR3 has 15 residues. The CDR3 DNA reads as TGCGCCAGCAGCTTGGCGGCAGGGTCCTACAATGAGCAGTTCTTC. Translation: CASSLAAGSYNEQFF.

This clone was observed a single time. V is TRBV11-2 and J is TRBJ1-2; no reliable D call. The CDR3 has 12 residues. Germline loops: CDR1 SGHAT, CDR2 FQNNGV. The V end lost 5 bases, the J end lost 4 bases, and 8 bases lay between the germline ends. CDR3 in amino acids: CASSGSGYGYTF. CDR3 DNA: TGTGCCAGCAGCGGATCAGGCTATGGCTACACCTTC.

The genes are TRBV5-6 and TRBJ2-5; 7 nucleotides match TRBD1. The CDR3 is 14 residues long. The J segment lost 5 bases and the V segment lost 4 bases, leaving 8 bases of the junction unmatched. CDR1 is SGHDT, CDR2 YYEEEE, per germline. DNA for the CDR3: TGTGCCAGCAGCAACAGGGGAGAGAAGGAGACCCAGTACTTC. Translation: CASSNRGEKETQYF. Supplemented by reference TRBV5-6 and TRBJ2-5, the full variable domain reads DAGVTQSPTHLIKTRGQQVTLRCSPKSGHDTVSWYQQALGQGPQFIFQYYEEEERQRGNFPDRFSGHQFPNYSSELNVNALLLGDSALYLCASSNRGEKETQYFGPGTRLLVL.

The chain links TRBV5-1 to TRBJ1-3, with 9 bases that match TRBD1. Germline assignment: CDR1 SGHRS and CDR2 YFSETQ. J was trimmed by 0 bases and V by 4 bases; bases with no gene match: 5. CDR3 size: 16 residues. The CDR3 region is CASSPQGAFSGNTIYF. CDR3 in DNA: TGCGCCAGCAGCCCACAGGGGGCCTTCTCTGGAAACACCATATATTTT. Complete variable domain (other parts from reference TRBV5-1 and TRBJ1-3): KAGVTQTPRYLIKTRGQQVTLSCSPISGHRSVSWYQQTPGQGLQFLFEYFSETQRNKGNFPGRFSGRQFSNSRSEMNVSTLELGDSALYLCASSPQGAFSGNTIYFGEGSWLTVV.

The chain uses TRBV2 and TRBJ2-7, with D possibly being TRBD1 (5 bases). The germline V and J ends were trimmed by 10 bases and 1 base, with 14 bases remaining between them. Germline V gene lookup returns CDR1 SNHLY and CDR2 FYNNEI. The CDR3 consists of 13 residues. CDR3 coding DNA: TGTGCCATTATATCCAGGGAATCCTACGAGCAGTACTTC. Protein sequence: CAIISRESYEQYF.